The clone carrying this T cell receptor (beta chain) was seen only a few times. The antigen remains undetermined. The CDR3 contains 17 residues. J was trimmed by 6 bases and V by 4 bases; bases with no gene match: 13. Germline values: CDR1 MNHEY, CDR2 SVGAGI. The sample belongs to a study of T cell repertoires in cytomegalovirus infection. TCRdb fed the reads into MiXCR, producing one record per CDR3 protein. The top ten hold about an eighth of the sample, which has 900,000 to 950,000 distinct CDR3 sequences, about 33% seen once. The sequenced sample was cultured CD8+ T cells from PBMCs, obtained from culture after CMV antigen stimulation. The clonotype originates from a human donor in good health (CMV status not recorded). Some clones in this sample may be carry-over from other donors' samples. The rearrangement links TRBV6-5 to TRBJ2-1, with TRBD2 matching over 9 bases. CDR3 DNA: TGTGCCAGCAGTTCCCCGGCGGGGGGGCTGGCGCGCAATGAGCAGTTCTTC. It encodes CASSSPAGGLARNEQFF.